A selection of T cell receptor beta chains follows, all from one sample in a study of T-cell memory formation after mild COVID-19. MiXCR, applied by TCRdb to the 5' RACE reads, yields one record per CDR3 protein. The sample has some 310,000 distinct CDR3 sequences; 20% to 25% are singletons. What was sequenced was PBMCs or a T cell subset sorted from them (not recorded which). These receptor sequences come from a man between 18 and 35 years old who had mild COVID-19 (a few samples of this study predate the infection). Cell type and time point are not known. CDR3s include the opening cysteine and the closing phenylalanine or tryptophan. D genes are given only for firm matches. The size field is filled for only some rows; it gives once, few, many or a size class.

V,D,J,size,CDR3,DNA
TRBV19,.,TRBJ1-5,many,CASSISRRDQPQHF,TGTGCCAGTAGTATCTCCAGGAGGGATCAGCCCCAGCATTTT
TRBV7-6,TRBD1,TRBJ2-1,.,CASSATGYNEQFF,TGTGCCAGCAGCGCGACAGGGTACAATGAGCAGTTCTTC
TRBV3-1,.,TRBJ2-4,.,CASSETTKQYF,TGTGCCAGCAGCGAGACCACCAAACAGTACTTC
TRBV29-1,.,TRBJ1-1,.,CSVSWQGNTEAFF,TGCAGCGTTTCTTGGCAGGGTAACACTGAAGCTTTCTTT
TRBV6-5,.,TRBJ1-2,.,CASSYSVIYGYTF,TGTGCCAGCAGTTACTCTGTTATCTATGGCTACACCTTC
TRBV6-2/TRBV6-3,.,TRBJ2-7,many,CASRHLGDLNYEQYF,TGTGCCAGCAGACACCTAGGGGACCTTAACTACGAGCAGTACTTC
TRBV7-2,.,TRBJ2-3,.,CASSFRVQADTQYF,TGTGCCAGCAGCTTTCGAGTGCAGGCAGATACGCAGTATTTT
TRBV4-1,TRBD1,TRBJ2-2,few,CASSSRTGGVNTGELFF,TGCGCCAGCAGCTCACGCACAGGGGGTGTGAACACCGGGGAGCTGTTTTTT
TRBV6-6,.,TRBJ2-2,.,CASRAWGVGTGELFF,TGTGCCAGCAGGGCTTGGGGGGTAGGCACCGGGGAGCTGTTTTTT
TRBV9,.,TRBJ1-2,.,CASSVDSSGGYTF,TGTGCCAGCAGCGTAGACAGCTCGGGTGGCTACACCTTC
TRBV3-1,.,TRBJ2-2,.,CASSQVSDIVGAANTGELFF,TGTGCCAGCAGCCAAGTTTCAGACATAGTGGGTGCAGCGAACACCGGGGAGCTGTTTTTT
TRBV5-1,.,TRBJ1-1,many,CASNPLAPNTEAFF,TGCGCCAGCAACCCTCTCGCCCCGAACACTGAAGCTTTCTTT
TRBV7-3,.,TRBJ2-1,many,CASSLSGTYNEQFF,TGTGCCAGCAGCTTATCGGGGACCTACAATGAGCAGTTCTTC
TRBV6-5,.,TRBJ2-7,few,CASSYSRQIDSYEQYF,TGTGCCAGCAGTTACTCGAGACAGATAGACTCCTACGAGCAGTACTTC
TRBV5-5,.,TRBJ1-2,.,CASSEEWGAPYGYTF,TGTGCCAGCAGCGAAGAATGGGGCGCACCCTATGGCTACACCTTC
TRBV5-1,.,TRBJ2-4,.,CASRPSGKNIQYF,TGCGCCAGCAGGCCGTCTGGCAAAAACATTCAGTACTTC
TRBV7-9,.,TRBJ2-7,.,CASSLPPGHKPVYEQYF,TGTGCCAGCAGCTTGCCACCGGGACACAAGCCGGTTTACGAGCAGTACTTC
TRBV6-2/TRBV6-3,.,TRBJ2-7,.,CASSYVGYEQYF,TGTGCCAGCAGTTACGTGGGGTACGAGCAGTACTTC
TRBV12-3/TRBV12-4,.,TRBJ2-5,few,CASSLPTEETQYF,TGTGCCAGCAGTTTACCGACAGAAGAGACCCAGTACTTC
TRBV28,.,TRBJ1-1,few,CASSFTFRLAFF,TGTGCCAGCAGTTTCACGTTCCGGTTAGCTTTCTTT
TRBV23-1,.,TRBJ2-2,few,CASSQAGGTQNTGELFF,TGCGCCAGCAGTCAGGCCGGTGGGACACAGAACACCGGGGAGCTGTTTTTT
TRBV5-1,TRBD1,TRBJ1-6,.,CASRGTDSYNSPLHF,TGCGCCAGCAGAGGGACAGACTCCTATAATTCACCCCTCCACTTT
TRBV4-3,.,TRBJ1-2,.,CASSQENTAPYGYTF,TGCGCCAGCAGCCAAGAAAATACAGCACCCTATGGCTACACCTTC
TRBV6-2/TRBV6-3,.,TRBJ1-1,.,CASSYSVEAFF,TGTGCCAGCAGTTACTCGGTCGAAGCTTTCTTT
TRBV23-1,.,TRBJ2-7,.,CASSHPPEVTGTYEQYF,TGCGCCAGCAGTCACCCTCCCGAGGTTACGGGGACATACGAGCAGTACTTC
TRBV28,TRBD1,TRBJ2-3,few,CASSPQGLTGGGSIDTQYF,TGTGCCAGCAGTCCCCAAGGCCTAACAGGGGGCGGAAGCATTGATACGCAGTATTTT
TRBV9,.,TRBJ2-3,.,CASSVEGGEGTDTQYF,TGTGCCAGCAGCGTAGAAGGGGGAGAGGGGACAGATACGCAGTATTTT
TRBV7-2,.,TRBJ2-1,.,CASSGGASNNEQFF,TGTGCCAGCAGCGGAGGAGCCAGTAACAATGAGCAGTTCTTC
TRBV3-1,.,TRBJ1-5,few,CASSQQLNRNQPQHF,TGTGCCAGCAGCCAACAGCTGAACAGGAATCAGCCCCAGCATTTT
TRBV5-4,TRBD2,TRBJ2-1,.,CASSFGGAGEQFF,TGTGCCAGCAGCTTCGGGGGGGCCGGTGAGCAGTTCTTC
TRBV12-3/TRBV12-4,.,TRBJ2-5,.,CASRLDGLQETQYF,TGTGCCAGCAGGTTGGACGGTCTTCAAGAGACCCAGTACTTC
TRBV7-9,.,TRBJ2-3,once,CASSLVMGGTDTQYF,TGTGCCAGCAGCTTAGTCATGGGAGGCACAGATACGCAGTATTTT
TRBV4-3,TRBD1,TRBJ2-5,few,CASSPEGAGGFEETQYF,TGCGCCAGCAGCCCCGAGGGGGCAGGGGGTTTTGAAGAGACCCAGTACTTC
TRBV20-1,.,TRBJ2-2,.,CSASRSGNTGELFF,TGCAGTGCTAGCAGAAGCGGTAACACCGGGGAGCTGTTTTTT
TRBV30,TRBD2,TRBJ2-5,.,CAWNPRWGLAGGRETQYF,TGTGCCTGGAACCCTCGCTGGGGACTAGCGGGGGGCCGGGAGACCCAGTACTTC
TRBV6-1,TRBD1,TRBJ1-2,many,CASSDPGQGTYGYTF,TGTGCCAGCAGTGACCCGGGACAGGGGACCTATGGCTACACCTTC
TRBV20-1,TRBD1,TRBJ1-3,.,CSASKGQGSGNTIYF,TGCAGTGCTAGTAAGGGACAGGGCTCTGGAAACACCATATATTTT
TRBV14,.,TRBJ1-2,.,CASSLDSGGWGYTF,TGTGCCAGCAGCCTAGACTCGGGAGGTTGGGGCTACACCTTC
TRBV11-1,.,TRBJ1-1,.,CASREDTEAFF,TGTGCCAGCCGGGAGGACACTGAAGCTTTCTTT
TRBV12-3/TRBV12-4,.,TRBJ2-5,few,CASSLWEETQYF,TGTGCCAGCAGTTTATGGGAGGAGACCCAGTACTTC
TRBV7-9,.,TRBJ1-5,.,CASSPPGADQPQHF,TGTGCCAGCAGCCCCCCGGGGGCTGATCAGCCCCAGCATTTT
TRBV19,TRBD1,TRBJ1-5,few,CARDRTGRRQPQHF,TGTGCCAGGGACCGGACAGGTCGGCGGCAGCCCCAGCATTTT
TRBV5-1,.,TRBJ2-7,few,CASSTGRNYEQYF,TGCGCCAGCAGCACCGGTAGGAACTACGAGCAGTACTTC
TRBV27,.,TRBJ1-5,few,CASSLQGDNQPQHF,TGTGCCAGCAGTTTGCAGGGTGACAATCAGCCCCAGCATTTT
TRBV5-4,TRBD1,TRBJ2-3,few,CASSSATGVADTQYF,TGTGCCAGCAGCTCTGCGACAGGGGTGGCAGATACGCAGTATTTT
TRBV9,TRBD2,TRBJ2-7,.,CASSGTSGGDYEQYF,TGTGCCAGCAGCGGGACTAGCGGGGGGGACTACGAGCAGTACTTC
TRBV5-7,.,TRBJ1-1,.,CASSLGGRGAFF,TGTGCCAGCAGCTTGGGGGGGCGTGGAGCTTTCTTT
TRBV7-2,.,TRBJ1-2,.,CASSLSSTDYYGYTF,TGTGCCAGCAGCTTAAGTTCGACAGACTACTATGGCTACACCTTC
TRBV28,.,TRBJ1-1,few,CASSSRETTEAFF,TGTGCCAGCAGCTCCAGGGAGACGACTGAAGCTTTCTTT
TRBV7-6,TRBD2,TRBJ2-1,few,CASSQTSGGRIYNEQFF,TGTGCCAGCAGCCAGACTAGCGGGGGCCGTATATACAATGAGCAGTTCTTC
TRBV2,TRBD1,TRBJ1-4,.,CASSAEGTGSEKLFF,TGTGCCAGCAGTGCTGAGGGGACAGGGAGTGAAAAACTGTTTTTT
TRBV10-2,.,TRBJ2-5,.,CASHLSGEETQYF,TGCGCCAGCCACTTGTCGGGAGAAGAGACCCAGTACTTC
TRBV28,.,TRBJ1-5,many,CASTHGGQPQHF,TGTGCCAGCACCCACGGGGGTCAGCCCCAGCATTTT
TRBV19,TRBD1,TRBJ2-1,.,CASSNRGIQFF,TGTGCCAGTAGTAACAGGGGCATTCAGTTCTTC
TRBV6-2/TRBV6-3,.,TRBJ2-5,.,CASISYSSRETQYF,TGTGCCAGCATAAGCTACTCGAGCCGAGAGACCCAGTACTTC
TRBV7-9,.,TRBJ2-1,few,CASSYSPYEQFF,TGTGCCAGCAGCTACTCACCCTATGAGCAGTTCTTC